These 30 T cell receptor beta chains share one sample of origin, sequenced in a study of early T cells in non-severe SARS-CoV-2 infection. TCRdb independently ran MiXCR on the 5' RACE reads; one entry per CDR3 protein. Of 20,000 to 25,000 distinct CDR3 sequences listed, about 4.4% are singletons. Sequenced input: whole blood. These receptors all stem from an adult who was a healthcare worker with PCR-confirmed SARS-CoV-2 infection or an uninfected control (not recorded which).

This sequence joins TRBV29-1 and TRBJ1-1; D gene unclear. V was trimmed by 5 bases and J by 5 bases, leaving 15 bases between them. Per the germline V gene, CDR1 is SQVTM and CDR2 is ANQGSEA. The CDR3 length is 13 residues. The chain's CDR3 is CSVPGGSETEAFF. The CDR3 coding sequence is TGCAGCGTTCCCGGCGGGTCAGAGACTGAAGCTTTCTTT.

This chain connects TRBV12-3 or TRBV12-4 to TRBJ1-5, with D maybe TRBD1 (5 bases). Deletions cut 2 bases from V and 0 bases from J, with 8 bases between. The CDR3 consists of 15 residues. In DNA, the CDR3 is TGTGCCAGCAGTTTAACAGGACGTAGCAATCAGCCCCAGCATTTT. Encoded protein: CASSLTGRSNQPQHF.

This clonotype was observed at least ten times. CDR3: CASSRGQRTTDTQYF. The CDR3 DNA is TGTGCCAGCAGCCGGGGACAAAGAACCACAGATACGCAGTATTTT. This rearrangement joins TRBV7-6 to TRBJ2-3, with D tentatively TRBD1 (6 bases). The germline CDR1 and CDR2 sequences are SGHVS and FNYEAQ. Trimming took 5 bases from V and 2 from J, leaving 14 bases between them. There are 15 residues in the CDR3.

Remarks on this clonotype: A much larger clone lies a single base off, so this may be a read error. This sequence joins TRBV20-1 and TRBJ2-3, with D maybe TRBD1 (6 bases). The CDR3 extends over 14 amino acids. Trimming left V 5 bases short and J 1 base short, with 13 bases between. Looked up from germline, CDR1 is DFQATT and CDR2 is SNEGSKA (reference sequence). For the CDR3, the DNA is TGCAGTGCTTACAGGGATAGGTGCACAGATACGCAGTATTTT. This codes for CSAYRDRCTDTQYF.

The sample holds many counts of this clonotype. V is TRBV15 and J is TRBJ2-3; maybe TRBD2 (6 bases). V was shortened by 0 bases and J by 13 bases, with 14 bases between the two germline ends. Germline assignment: CDR1 LNHNV and CDR2 YYDKDF (reference sequence). This CDR3 spans 13 amino acids. The CDR3 DNA reads as TGTGCCACCAGCAGAGATGGGGGGTTTCACGAGTATTTT. It is translated as CATSRDGGFHEYF.

The sample holds many counts of this clonotype. V gene TRBV7-9 combines with J gene TRBJ2-1, with TRBD2 as a possible D gene (5 bases). V was trimmed by 5 bases and J by 0 bases, leaving 11 bases between them. Germline V CDR1 and CDR2: SEHNR, FQNEAQ (reference sequence). The CDR3 has 15 residues. CDR3 sequence: CASSHGVSSYNEQFF. The CDR3 DNA is TGTGCCAGCAGCCACGGGGTAAGCTCCTACAATGAGCAGTTCTTC.

This clonotype was detected many times. CDR3 loop: CASSSLTGTGEKLFF. The DNA of the CDR3 is TGTGCCAGCAGTTCACTGACAGGGACGGGTGAAAAACTGTTTTTT. The gene calls are TRBV28 and TRBJ1-4; 7 nucleotides line up with TRBD1. Germline V gene sequence: CDR1 MDHEN, CDR2 SYDVKM. V was clipped by 4 bases and J by 7 bases; unmatched bases: 9. The CDR3 contains 15 residues.

There are many counts of this clonotype. V usage is TRBV11-3 and J usage is TRBJ2-6; D is possibly TRBD2 (5 bases). Germline V gene lookup returns CDR1 SGHNT and CDR2 YENEEA. V lost 2 bases, J lost 0 bases, and 5 bases lay in between. The CDR3 contains 15 residues. Here the CDR3 DNA reads TGTGCCAGCAGCTTACGGGGCTCTGGGGCCAACGTCCTGACTTTC. It encodes CASSLRGSGANVLTF.

At least ten counts were recorded for this clonotype. In DNA form, the CDR3 reads TGCGCCAGCAGCGGACGCCGTGGACAGGGAGACACTGAAGCTTTCTTT. This gives the protein CASSGRRGQGDTEAFF. The chain joins TRBV5-1 to TRBJ1-1; TRBD1 aligns across 8 bases. The J segment lost 3 bases and the V segment lost 4 bases, leaving 11 bases of the junction unmatched. In germline, CDR1 is SGHRS, CDR2 YFSETQ. The CDR3 is 16 amino acids.

This clonotype was seen repeatedly, ten times or more. V and J are TRBV18 and TRBJ1-1; no firm D call. Trimming shortened V by 3 bases and J by 0 bases, and 14 bases separated the two germline ends. The CDR3 has 16 amino acids. CDR1 and CDR2 from the germline V gene are KGHSH and LQKENI. The CDR3 sequence: CASSPPLGIMNTEAFF. In DNA, the CDR3 is TGTGCCAGCTCACCCCCTCTAGGGATCATGAACACTGAAGCTTTCTTT.

This clonotype was seen repeatedly, ten times or more. V is TRBV7-2 and J is TRBJ1-5; unclear D gene. The germline V gene has CDR1 SGHTA and CDR2 FQGNSA. Trimming stripped 0 bases from V and 0 bases from J, with 6 bases between. CDR3 size: 15 residues. DNA for the CDR3: TGTGCCAGCAGCTTAGCGGATTATAGCAATCAGCCCCAGCATTTT. Translated: CASSLADYSNQPQHF.

Many counts were recorded for this clonotype. The genes are TRBV7-2 and TRBJ1-5, with D uncertain. The ends were cut back, 6 bases at V and 3 bases at J, with 15 bases in the middle. Germline V lookup: CDR1 SGHTA, CDR2 FQGNSA. CDR3 length: 15 amino acids. In DNA form, the CDR3 reads TGTGCCAGCAGAAAAGGTGGGGAGGCCAATCAGCCCCAGCATTTT. This gives the protein CASRKGGEANQPQHF. The whole variable domain, remainder taken from reference TRBV7-2 and TRBJ1-5, is GAGVSQSPSNKVTEKGKDVELRCDPISGHTALYWYRQSLGQGLEFLIYFQGNSAPDKSGLPSDRFSAERTGGSVSTLTIQRTQQEDSAVYLCASRKGGEANQPQHFGDGTRLSIL.

This clonotype has more than one count but fewer than ten. The rearrangement links TRBV30 to TRBJ2-7; 10 nucleotides agree with TRBD1. Trimming removed 3 bases from V and 7 bases from J; junction bases left unmatched: 9. The CDR3 is made up of 14 amino acids. Germline assignment: CDR1 GTSNPN and CDR2 SVGIG (reference sequence). The CDR3 loop is CAWSFGTGATEQYF. The DNA for the CDR3 is TGTGCCTGGAGCTTCGGGACAGGGGCTACGGAGCAGTACTTC.

This clonotype appeared many times. The V and J genes are TRBV9 and TRBJ2-3; TRBD1 matches at 9 bases. The CDR3 length is 18 residues. V shed 0 bases and J 2 bases; nucleotides not matched to a gene: 10. Germline CDR1 and CDR2: SGDLS and YYNGEE. The CDR3 nucleotides read TGTGCCAGCAGCGTAGGTTCTTGGGGGACAGGGCCCACAGATACGCAGTATTTT. Its protein product is CASSVGSWGTGPTDTQYF.

This clonotype occurred many times. The chain joins TRBV7-9 to TRBJ2-7; either TRBD1 or TRBD2 may supply D (6 bases each). The ends were cut back, 5 bases at V and 5 bases at J, with 19 bases in the middle. The CDR3 is made up of 15 amino acids. Germline V gives CDR1 SEHNR, CDR2 FQNEAQ (reference sequence). The CDR3 reads CASSPRGLGENEQYF. The CDR3 DNA reads as TGTGCCAGCAGCCCCAGGGGACTCGGTGAAAACGAGCAGTACTTC. Full variable domain (missing parts from reference TRBV7-9 and TRBJ2-7): DTGVSQNPRHKITKRGQNVTFRCDPISEHNRLYWYRQTLGQGPEFLTYFQNEAQLEKSRLLSDRFSAERPKGSFSTLEIQRTEQGDSAMYLCASSPRGLGENEQYFGPGTRLTVT.

The chain is built from TRBV29-1 and TRBJ2-5; 12 nucleotides align to TRBD2. The CDR3 spans 14 residues. J was trimmed by 5 bases and V by 4 bases; bases with no gene match: 5. Per the germline V gene, CDR1 is SQVTM and CDR2 is ANQGSEA. The CDR3 coding sequence is TGCAGCGTTGGTCCCACTAGCGGGGGGGAGACCCAGTACTTC. Its translation is CSVGPTSGGETQYF. Combining the CDR3 with reference TRBV29-1 and TRBJ2-5 gives the whole variable domain SAVISQKPSRDICQRGTSLTIQCQVDSQVTMMFWYRQQPGQSLTLIATANQGSEATYESGFVIDKFPISRPNLTFSTLTVSNMSPEDSSIYLCSVGPTSGGETQYFGPGTRLLVL.

This clonotype was recorded many times. This chain connects TRBV6-2 or TRBV6-3 to TRBJ1-1; D not resolved. This CDR3 is built from 13 residues. Germline assignment: CDR1 MNHEY and CDR2 SVGEGT. Trimming cost V 5 bases and J 5 bases, with 12 bases left between them. This CDR3 reads CASSGRPWTEAFF. The CDR3, as DNA: TGTGCCAGCAGTGGGAGGCCCTGGACTGAAGCTTTCTTT.

This clonotype has a handful of counts. The chain uses TRBV7-9 and TRBJ2-7; 8 bases are shared with TRBD1. Germline values: CDR1 SEHNR, CDR2 FQNEAQ (reference sequence). This CDR3 region has 14 residues. V lost 2 bases to trimming and J lost 6 bases; unmatched junction nucleotides: 6. The CDR3 loop is CASSLQGANGEQYF. The DNA of the CDR3 is TGTGCCAGCAGCTTACAGGGGGCTAATGGCGAGCAGTACTTC.

This clonotype was counted many times. The chain uses TRBV7-9 and TRBJ1-4; 8 positions agree with TRBD1. The junction had 3 bases not matched to a gene; V was cut back by 3 bases and J by 0 bases. Germline CDR1 is SEHNR and CDR2 is FQNEAQ (reference sequence). This CDR3 spans 16 amino acids. The DNA for the CDR3 is TGTGCCAGCAGCTTGACAGGGGATGCAACTAATGAAAAACTGTTTTTT. Encoded protein: CASSLTGDATNEKLFF. Looking up the rest from reference TRBV7-9 and TRBJ1-4 gives the full variable domain: DTGVSQNPRHKITKRGQNVTFRCDPISEHNRLYWYRQTLGQGPEFLTYFQNEAQLEKSRLLSDRFSAERPKGSFSTLEIQRTEQGDSAMYLCASSLTGDATNEKLFFGSGTQLSVL.

Of note for this clonotype: The junction shows a germline mismatch at one end, possibly a read error. This rearrangement joins TRBV19 to TRBJ1-2; 10 bases map to TRBD1. CDR1 is LNHDA, CDR2 SQIVND, per germline (reference sequence). The CDR3 loop spans 13 amino acids. This CDR3 is CPSRGQGTYGYTF. The CDR3 DNA is TGTCCCAGCAGGGGACAGGGGACCTATGGCTACACCTTC.

This clonotype was seen repeatedly, ten times or more. This chain uses TRBV10-3 with TRBJ1-5, with D unclear. Germline V lookup: CDR1 ENHRY, CDR2 SYGVKD. CDR3 length: 14 residues. V was cut by 4 bases and J by 0 bases, with 7 bases left in between. The CDR3, as DNA: TGTGCCATCAGTGGGCAGAGTAGCAATCAGCCCCAGCATTTT. The encoded protein is CAISGQSSNQPQHF.

The V and J genes are TRBV20-1 and TRBJ1-4; D is uncertain. Germline V CDR1 and CDR2: DFQATT, SNEGSKA (reference sequence). Between the trimmed V and J ends, which lost 3 bases and 0 bases, there was a span of 8 bases. This CDR3 contains 14 residues. The CDR3 nucleotides are TGCAGTGCTAGGGGCAGTGCAACTAATGAAAAACTGTTTTTT. It yields the protein CSARGSATNEKLFF.

Ten or more counts support this clonotype. The gene calls are TRBV7-2 and TRBJ2-7; D might be TRBD1 (8 bases). With 5 bases removed from V and 8 bases from J, the gap between germline ends came to 16 bases. The CDR3 is 13 amino acids. Germline loops: CDR1 SGHTA, CDR2 FQGNSA. The CDR3 sequence: CASSLDREGKQYF. The CDR3 DNA is TGTGCCAGCAGCCTGGACAGGGAGGGCAAGCAGTACTTC.

This clonotype was detected ten times or more. The chain joins TRBV12-3 or TRBV12-4 to TRBJ2-2, with 14 nucleotides matching TRBD2. CDR3 length: 19 residues. V gave up 5 bases and J gave up 2 bases; unmatched junction bases: 10. In DNA form, the CDR3 reads TGTGCCAGCAGTCCGGGACTAGCGGGGGATTTAGACAACACCGGGGAGCTGTTTTTT. It is translated as CASSPGLAGDLDNTGELFF.

The chain is built from TRBV2 and TRBJ1-2; the D gene is possibly TRBD1 (6 bases). The CDR3 extends over 14 amino acids. Germline CDR1 and CDR2: SNHLY and FYNNEI. The germline V and J ends were trimmed by 6 bases and 6 bases, with 17 bases remaining between them. The CDR3 region has the DNA TGTGCCAGCAGCCCCAGGGGCGGTTGGGATGGCTACACCTTC. Protein product: CASSPRGGWDGYTF.

This clonotype was counted ten times or more. The chain couples TRBV29-1 to TRBJ1-3; the D gene is possibly TRBD1 (5 bases). Trimming took off 7 bases at V and 0 bases at J, with 13 bases between the two ends. The CDR3 is 14 amino acids. CDR1 is SQVTM, CDR2 ANQGSEA, per germline. The CDR3: CSALWGGSGNTIYF. The CDR3 DNA is TGCAGCGCTCTATGGGGGGGCTCTGGAAACACCATATATTTT.

The chain is built from TRBV12-3 or TRBV12-4 and TRBJ1-1; 8 nucleotides agree with TRBD1. The CDR3 spans 14 residues. V lost 7 bases to trimming and J lost 0 bases; unmatched junction nucleotides: 4. This CDR3 reads CASTSTGVNTEAFF. The CDR3 coding sequence is TGTGCCAGCACCTCGACAGGGGTGAACACTGAAGCTTTCTTT.

Remarks on this clonotype: This may come from a read error, since a much larger clone is one base off. The chain joins TRBV7-7 to TRBJ2-7; 8 bases line up with TRBD1. CDR1 SSHAT and CDR2 FNYEAQ come from the germline V gene (reference sequence). V was pared by 1 base and J by 6 bases, with 11 bases of the junction left unmatched. This CDR3 spans 16 amino acids. CDR3 coding DNA: TGTGCCAGCAGCTTAGGGACCGAGACAGGGGCACTCGAGCAGTACTTC. Amino acids: CASSLGTETGALEQYF. Full variable domain (missing parts from reference TRBV7-7 and TRBJ2-7): GAGVSQSPRYKVTKRGQDVTLRCDPISSHATLYWYQQALGQGPEFLTYFNYEAQPDKSGLPSDRFSAERPEGSISTLTIQRTEQRDSAMYRCASSLGTETGALEQYFGPGTRLTVT.

In its sample, this clonotype ranks as medium-sized (0.01 to 0.1%). The chain recombines TRBV20-1 with TRBJ2-3, with 8 bases lining up with TRBD2. V was clipped by 7 bases and J by 5 bases; unmatched bases: 17. Germline CDR1 DFQATT, CDR2 SNEGSKA (reference sequence). This CDR3 has 16 residues. The CDR3, as DNA: TGCAGTGTTTTCGTCTTTACCGGGGGGGCTCAAGATACGCAGTATTTT. Translating gives CSVFVFTGGAQDTQYF.

The chain is built from TRBV20-1 and TRBJ2-3, with 9 bases identical to TRBD2. Per the germline V gene, CDR1 is DFQATT and CDR2 is SNEGSKA (reference sequence). CDR3 length: 16 amino acids. Losses at the gene ends were 6 bases for V and 6 bases for J; bases not matched to a gene: 16. The CDR3 here is CSAPSPSGIVSDTQYF. The CDR3 nucleotides are TGCAGTGCCCCATCTCCTAGCGGGATAGTTTCGGATACGCAGTATTTT.